This T cell receptor beta chain was obtained from a study of shared clonotypes between healthy human individuals. Study results and caveats: A small donor pool kept down the genetic and exposure-history diversity that was represented. Estimated richness was generally greater in naive than memory subsets.

As concerns this clone: Its antigen is still unknown. Mismatch with germline at one junction end may stem from a read error.

Germline V gene sequence: CDR1 SNHLY, CDR2 FYNNEI. CDR3 length: 12 amino acids. Original processing methods: There were no quality scores in the junction-only immunoSEQ sequences, so filtering differed. Sequencing used immunoSEQ multiplex PCR; TCRdb keeps in-frame clones, though not all of them. V and J calls and clone size are those listed in that table; D and trimming were worked out from the DNA. The sample holds 600,000 to 750,000 clones; roughly 70% are singletons and the top ten take approximately 2%. The chain carries TRBV2 and TRBJ1-4; D possibly corresponds to TRBD1 (6 bases). The sequenced material came from memory CD4+ T cells sorted from blood. Subset specified: CD45RA-negative fraction. The sequence was obtained from a woman younger than 45 in good health. The chain's CDR3 is CASSNGPGHSRF. The CDR3, as DNA: TGTGCCAGCAGCAATGGTCCGGGACATTCGCGTTTT. Complete variable domain (other parts from reference TRBV2 and TRBJ1-4): EPEVTQTPSHQVTQMGQEVILRCVPISNHLYFYWYRQILGQKVEFLVSFYNNEISEKSEIFDDQFSVERPDGSNFTLKIRSTKLEDSAMYFCASSNGPGHSRFGSGTQLSVL.